Listed below are T cell receptor beta chains from one sample, sequenced in a study of T cells in localized non-small cell lung cancer. Profiled with immunoSEQ multiplex PCR; TCRdb holds only in-frame clones, not every one. The sample lists 45,000 to 60,000 clones, around 83% seen once, with about 20% in the top ten. The input for sequencing was peripheral blood, taken before any cancer treatment. Receptors originate from a female donor at least 60 years old with stage II squamous cell lung carcinoma. Both conserved end residues are part of each CDR3. A D gene is named only where the DNA matches it firmly. Size is omitted from some rows. Given values are once, few, many or a class for expanded clones.

TRBJ1-5	.	TRBV5-8	TRBD1	TGTGCCAGCAGCCAGGGACAGGGAGACAATCAGCCCCAGCATTTT	CASSQGQGDNQPQHF
TRBJ2-5	.	TRBV6-1	TRBD1	TGTGCCAGCAGTGAACCGACAGGGGTGGTGAGGACCCAGTACTTC	CASSEPTGVVRTQYF
TRBJ2-3	.	TRBV7-8	TRBD2	TGTGCCAGCAGCCCCGGCGGCCCTGGCGGGGGAAGCACAGATACGCAGTATTTT	CASSPGGPGGGSTDTQYF
TRBJ1-4	.	TRBV9	.	TGTGCCAGCAGCGTAGCTACACGGGGGGGAGATGAAAAACTGTTTTTT	CASSVATRGGDEKLFF
TRBJ1-3	.	TRBV19	TRBD1	TGTGCCAGTAGCTCCGACAGGGCCCGCTCTGGAAACACCATATATTTT	CASSSDRARSGNTIYF
TRBJ1-2	.	TRBV14	.	TGTGCCAGCAGCCAAGTTCACAACTATGGCTACACCTTC	CASSQVHNYGYTF
TRBJ1-2	.	TRBV27	.	TGTGCCAGCAGTCCCCTCCCCGGGGGCGCAGGGTATGGCTACACCTTC	CASSPLPGGAGYGYTF
TRBJ1-1	many	TRBV10-1	.	TGCGCCAGCAGTGGGGACTTGAACACTGAAGCTTTCTTT	CASSGDLNTEAFF
TRBJ1-6	.	TRBV4-2	.	TGTGCCAGCAGCGGGCAGCGGGTTACCTCCTATAATTCACCCCTCCACTTT	CASSGQRVTSYNSPLHF
TRBJ2-3	few	TRBV7-2	.	TGTGCCACCGCTCCGGGTAGCGCCCCCACAGATACGCAGTATTTT	CATAPGSAPTDTQYF
TRBJ1-1	.	TRBV20-1	.	TGCAGTGTTTTGGATAACACTGAAGCTTTCTTT	CSVLDNTEAFF
TRBJ2-7	once	TRBV6-1	TRBD1	TGTGCCAGCAGTCCAGACAGGGGCTACGAGCAGTACTTC	CASSPDRGYEQYF
TRBJ1-2	.	TRBV19	.	TGTGCCAGTATTAATCCCCCGCCCGGGTACGGCTACACCTTC	CASINPPPGYGYTF
TRBJ2-1	.	TRBV7-9	TRBD2	TGTGCCAGCAGCTTAGGTGGACTAGCGGGGGGGCCCTACAATGAGCAGTTCTTC	CASSLGGLAGGPYNEQFF
TRBJ1-3	.	TRBV6-1	.	TGTGCCAGCAGTGATAGTGAGCTTTTTTCTGGAAACACCATATATTTT	CASSDSELFSGNTIYF
TRBJ2-7	.	TRBV7-9	.	TGTGCCAGCAGCTTAGCGGGCGGGGGCCTCCCGGGCGAGCAGTACTTC	CASSLAGGGLPGEQYF
TRBJ2-7	.	TRBV27	.	TGTGCCAGCAGTTTACGCCCACCTCAGGGTAGACTGTCCTACGAGCAGTACTTC	CASSLRPPQGRLSYEQYF
TRBJ2-3	.	TRBV28	TRBD2	TGTGCCAGCAGCCCCCCCGAGACTAGCGGCAGCACAGATACGCAGTATTTT	CASSPPETSGSTDTQYF
TRBJ1-6	.	TRBV2	TRBD1	TGTGCCAGCAGTGCCGGGACAGGGACTTCACCCCTCCACTTT	CASSAGTGTSPLHF
TRBJ1-2	.	TRBV11-1	.	TGTGCCAGCAGCCCCGCTGGGTGGCCCCACCTATATGGCTACACCTTC	CASSPAGWPHLYGYTF
TRBJ1-4	.	TRBV20-1	.	TGCAGTGCTAGAAAGGCAGGGAGACTGTTTTTT	CSARKAGRLFF
TRBJ1-1	.	TRBV6-1	TRBD1	TGTGCCAGCAGTGCCACAGGGGGCAGGACTGAAGCTTTCTTT	CASSATGGRTEAFF
TRBJ2-1	once	TRBV19	TRBD2	TGTGCCAGTAGTATTTTATCCGGGACTAGCGGGGTACTGCAGTTCTTC	CASSILSGTSGVLQFF
TRBJ2-7	.	TRBV10-3	TRBD2	TGTGCCATCAGGGCGGGGGGAACCTACGAGCAGTACTTC	CAIRAGGTYEQYF
TRBJ1-1	.	TRBV7-2	.	TGTGCCAGCAGTCGCCTCCCGACGGCGAACACTGAAGCTTTCTTT	CASSRLPTANTEAFF
TRBJ1-6	.	TRBV9	TRBD1	TGTGCCAGCAGCGCCTTAGACAGGGCGGGTTCACCCCTCCACTTT	CASSALDRAGSPLHF
TRBJ2-1	.	TRBV27	.	TGTGCCAGCAGTCTTGGAGTCGCCAATGAGCAGTTCTTC	CASSLGVANEQFF
TRBJ1-2	.	TRBV27	.	TGTGCCAGCATGAGGCGGGAAGGTGGAAGGAGTGTTTATGGCTACACCTTC	CASMRREGGRSVYGYTF
TRBJ1-1	few	TRBV15	TRBD1	TGTGCCACCAGCATTGAACACAGGGGCACTGAAGCTTTCTTT	CATSIEHRGTEAFF
TRBJ2-1	.	TRBV5-4	TRBD1	TGTGCCAGCAGCACGGAAGGGGGCCTAGGTCGGAATGAGCAGTTCTTC	CASSTEGGLGRNEQFF
TRBJ2-7	.	TRBV11-3	.	TGTGCCAGCAGCGCCGGGACCACTCCTGCCTACGAGCAGTACTTC	CASSAGTTPAYEQYF
TRBJ1-1	.	TRBV5-1	.	TGCGCCAGCAGCTCTCAGGACAGCACATCCACTGAAGCTTTCTTT	CASSSQDSTSTEAFF
TRBJ1-5	.	TRBV19	.	TGTGCCAGTAGTCTTAGGGAGGGGAATCAGCCCCAGCATTTT	CASSLREGNQPQHF
TRBJ1-5	.	TRBV6-6	.	TGTGCCAGCAGTTACAGGGAGGGGCAGCCCCAGCATTTT	CASSYREGQPQHF
TRBJ2-1	.	TRBV7-8	TRBD1	TGTGCCAGCAGCTTCCCGACAGGGGGTCGGGGCAATGAGCAGTTCTTC	CASSFPTGGRGNEQFF
TRBJ1-4	many	TRBV7-8	.	TGTGCCAGCAGCCCAGGGTGGGATGAAAAACTGTTTTTT	CASSPGWDEKLFF
TRBJ2-7	.	TRBV6-1	TRBD2	TGTGCCAGCGACGAGAACAGCGGGGGCTCCTACGAGCAGTACTTC	CASDENSGGSYEQYF
TRBJ1-6	.	TRBV18	.	TGTGCCAGCTCGGTAAGGGGATCGGGAAAATACTTTAATTCACCCCTCCACTTT	CASSVRGSGKYFNSPLHF
TRBJ2-5	.	TRBV5-1	.	TGCGCCAGCAGGAAGTACCAAGAGACCCAGTACTTC	CASRKYQETQYF
TRBJ1-1	.	TRBV5-4	.	TGTGCCAGCAGCTTAAATGGTCGGGGTCTTAACACTGAAGCTTTCTTT	CASSLNGRGLNTEAFF
TRBJ1-1	few	TRBV7-6	TRBD1	TGTGCCAGCAGCCGGACAGGACCCATGAACACTGAAGCTTTCTTT	CASSRTGPMNTEAFF
TRBJ1-2	.	TRBV30	.	TGTGCCTGGAGTGCACGGAGGGTACCCCTCTATGGCTACACCTTC	CAWSARRVPLYGYTF
TRBJ2-2	.	TRBV11-2	.	TGTGCCAGCAGCTCGGACGCCGGGGAGCTGTTTTTT	CASSSDAGELFF